This TCR beta chain comes out of a study of cytomegalovirus exposure and HLA in healthy donors. Regarding the study as a whole: The study put under 200 TCR beta chains on its list as cytomegalovirus-associated. In a later analysis, across HLA loci, associated TCR counts were highest for DRB1, lowest for HLA-C.

PCR involved 60 Vbeta and 13 Jbeta primers. The protocol was immunoSEQ multiplex PCR, while the TCRdb copy is restricted to in-frame clones and leaves out a portion. The sample carries approximately 70,000 clones, less than 75% recorded once. Germline V gene lookup returns CDR1 SSHAT and CDR2 FNYEAQ (reference sequence). The CDR3 is made up of 15 amino acids. This clone came up a few times. Its target is unknown. Compared with germline, one end of the junction differs, possibly owing to a read error. Sequenced material: PBMCs. This TCR was sampled from a man in his forties or fifties in good health and CMV-seropositive. This sequence joins TRBV7-7 and TRBJ2-2, with 10 positions matching TRBD1. Here the CDR3 DNA reads TGTGCTAGCAGCTTGGGACAGGGGCTGACCGGGGAGCTGTTTTTT. Translating gives CASSLGQGLTGELFF. Complete variable domain (other parts from reference TRBV7-7 and TRBJ2-2): GAGVSQSPRYKVTKRGQDVTLRCDPISSHATLYWYQQALGQGPEFLTYFNYEAQPDKSGLPSDRFSAERPEGSISTLTIQRTEQRDSAMYRCASSLGQGLTGELFFGEGSRLTVL.